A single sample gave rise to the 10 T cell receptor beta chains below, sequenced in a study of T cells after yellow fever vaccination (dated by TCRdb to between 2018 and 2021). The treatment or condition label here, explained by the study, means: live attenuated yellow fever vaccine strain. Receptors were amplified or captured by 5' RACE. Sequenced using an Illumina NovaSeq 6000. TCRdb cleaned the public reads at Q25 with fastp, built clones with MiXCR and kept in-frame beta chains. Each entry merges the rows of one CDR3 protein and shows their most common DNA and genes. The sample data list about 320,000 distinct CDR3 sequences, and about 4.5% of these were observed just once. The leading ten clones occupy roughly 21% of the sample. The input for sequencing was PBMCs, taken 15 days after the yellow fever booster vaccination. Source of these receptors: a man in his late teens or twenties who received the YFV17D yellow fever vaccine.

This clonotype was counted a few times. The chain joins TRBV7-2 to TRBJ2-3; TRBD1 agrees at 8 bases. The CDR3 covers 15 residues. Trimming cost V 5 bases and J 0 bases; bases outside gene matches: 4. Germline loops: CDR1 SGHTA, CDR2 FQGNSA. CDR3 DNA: TGTGCCAGCAGCCGACAGGGGACGAGCACAGATACGCAGTATTTT. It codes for CASSRQGTSTDTQYF. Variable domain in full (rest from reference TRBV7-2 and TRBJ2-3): GAGVSQSPSNKVTEKGKDVELRCDPISGHTALYWYRQSLGQGLEFLIYFQGNSAPDKSGLPSDRFSAERTGGSVSTLTIQRTQQEDSAVYLCASSRQGTSTDTQYFGPGTRLTVL.

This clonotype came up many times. CDR3 nucleotides: TGCGCCAGCAGCCCTGACAGGGTCACCTACGAGCAGTACTTC. Protein sequence: CASSPDRVTYEQYF. The chain combines TRBV5-1 with TRBJ2-7, with 7 bases that match TRBD1. The CDR3 spans 14 residues. Germline trimming cut 4 bases from V and 2 bases from J; bases unmatched to any gene: 6. The germline V gene has CDR1 SGHRS and CDR2 YFSETQ.

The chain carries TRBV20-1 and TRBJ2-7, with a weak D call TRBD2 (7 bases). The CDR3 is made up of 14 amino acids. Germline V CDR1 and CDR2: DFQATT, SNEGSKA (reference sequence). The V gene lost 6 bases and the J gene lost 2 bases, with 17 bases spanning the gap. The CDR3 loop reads CSAPDGGPPYEQYF. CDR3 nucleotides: TGCAGTGCCCCAGACGGGGGGCCCCCCTACGAGCAGTACTTC.

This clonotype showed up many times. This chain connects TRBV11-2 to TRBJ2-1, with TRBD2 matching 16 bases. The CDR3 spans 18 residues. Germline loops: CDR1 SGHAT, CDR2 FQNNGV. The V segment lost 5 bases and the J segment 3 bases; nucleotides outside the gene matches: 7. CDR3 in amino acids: CASSAGTSGGAVYNEQFF. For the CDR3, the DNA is TGTGCCAGCAGCGCCGGGACTAGCGGGGGGGCTGTCTACAATGAGCAGTTCTTC.

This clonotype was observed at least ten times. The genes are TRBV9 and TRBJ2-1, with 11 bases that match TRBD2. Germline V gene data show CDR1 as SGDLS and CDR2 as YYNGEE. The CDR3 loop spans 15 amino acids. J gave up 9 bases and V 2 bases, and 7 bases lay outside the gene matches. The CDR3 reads CASSVRLAGGSEQFF. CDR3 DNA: TGTGCCAGCAGCGTCCGGCTAGCGGGGGGAAGTGAGCAGTTCTTC.

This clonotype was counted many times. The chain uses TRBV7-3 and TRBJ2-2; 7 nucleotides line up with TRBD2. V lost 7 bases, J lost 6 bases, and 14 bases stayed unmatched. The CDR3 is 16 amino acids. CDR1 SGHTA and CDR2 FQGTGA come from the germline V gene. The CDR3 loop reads CASTQGLGLAAGELFF. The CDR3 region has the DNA TGTGCCAGCACCCAAGGGTTGGGGCTAGCGGCCGGGGAGCTGTTTTTT.

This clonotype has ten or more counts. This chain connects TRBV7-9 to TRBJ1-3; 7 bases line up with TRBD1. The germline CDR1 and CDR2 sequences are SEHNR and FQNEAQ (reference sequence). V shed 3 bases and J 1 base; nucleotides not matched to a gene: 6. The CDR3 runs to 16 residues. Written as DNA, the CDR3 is TGTGCCAGCAGCTTCGCCCTGACAGGGTCTGGAAACACCATATATTTT. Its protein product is CASSFALTGSGNTIYF.

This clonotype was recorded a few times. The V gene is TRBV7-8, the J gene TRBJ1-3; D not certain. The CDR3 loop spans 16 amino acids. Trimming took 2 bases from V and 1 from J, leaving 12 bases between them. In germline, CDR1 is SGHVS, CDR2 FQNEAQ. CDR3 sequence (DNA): TGTGCCAGCAGCTTAAGTTCTAGGGTTTCTGGAAACACCATATATTTT. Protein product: CASSLSSRVSGNTIYF.

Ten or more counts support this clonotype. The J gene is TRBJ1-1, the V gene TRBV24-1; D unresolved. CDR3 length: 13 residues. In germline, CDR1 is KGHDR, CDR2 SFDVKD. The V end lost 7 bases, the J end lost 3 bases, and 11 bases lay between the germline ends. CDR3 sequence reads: CATRSEADTEAFF. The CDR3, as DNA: TGTGCCACCAGATCGGAAGCAGACACTGAAGCTTTCTTT.

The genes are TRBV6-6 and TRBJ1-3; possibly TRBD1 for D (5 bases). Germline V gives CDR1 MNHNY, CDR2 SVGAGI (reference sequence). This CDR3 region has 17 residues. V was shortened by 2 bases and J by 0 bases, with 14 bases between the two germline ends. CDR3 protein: CASSYVGTGYSGNTIYF. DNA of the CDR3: TGTGCCAGCAGTTACGTCGGAACAGGCTACTCTGGAAACACCATATATTTT.